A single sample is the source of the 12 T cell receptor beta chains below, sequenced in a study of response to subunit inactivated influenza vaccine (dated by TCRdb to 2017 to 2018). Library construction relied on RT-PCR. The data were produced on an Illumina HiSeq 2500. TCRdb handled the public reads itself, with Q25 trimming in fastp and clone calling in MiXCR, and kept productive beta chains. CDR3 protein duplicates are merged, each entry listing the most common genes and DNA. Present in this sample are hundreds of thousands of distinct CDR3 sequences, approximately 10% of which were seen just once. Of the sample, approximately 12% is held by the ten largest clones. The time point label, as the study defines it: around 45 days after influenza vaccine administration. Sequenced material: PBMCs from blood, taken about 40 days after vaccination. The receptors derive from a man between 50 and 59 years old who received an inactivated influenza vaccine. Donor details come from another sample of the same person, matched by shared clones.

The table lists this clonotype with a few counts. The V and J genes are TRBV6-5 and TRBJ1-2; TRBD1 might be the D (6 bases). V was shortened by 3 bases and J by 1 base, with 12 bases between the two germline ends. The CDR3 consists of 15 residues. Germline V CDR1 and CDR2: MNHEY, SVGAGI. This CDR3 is CASSYSGTSNYGYTF. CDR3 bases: TGTGCCAGCAGTTATTCCGGGACAAGTAACTATGGCTACACCTTC.

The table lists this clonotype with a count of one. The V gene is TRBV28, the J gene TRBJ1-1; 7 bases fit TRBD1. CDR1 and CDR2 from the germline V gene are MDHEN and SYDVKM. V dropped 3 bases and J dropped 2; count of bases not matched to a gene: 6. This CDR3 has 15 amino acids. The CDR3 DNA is TGTGCCAGCAGTTTGGGGGGACAGACAAACACTGAAGCTTTCTTT. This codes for CASSLGGQTNTEAFF. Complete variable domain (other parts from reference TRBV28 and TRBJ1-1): DVKVTQSSRYLVKRTGEKVFLECVQDMDHENMFWYRQDPGLGLRLIYFSYDVKMKEKGDIPEGYSVSREKKERFSLILESASTNQTSMYLCASSLGGQTNTEAFFGQGTRLTVV.

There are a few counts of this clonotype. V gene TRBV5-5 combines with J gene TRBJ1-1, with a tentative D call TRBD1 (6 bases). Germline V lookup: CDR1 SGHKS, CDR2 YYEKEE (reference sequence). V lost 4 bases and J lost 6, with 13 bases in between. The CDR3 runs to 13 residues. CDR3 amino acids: CASSPMGGSEAFF. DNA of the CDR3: TGTGCCAGCAGCCCCATGGGGGGCTCTGAAGCTTTCTTT. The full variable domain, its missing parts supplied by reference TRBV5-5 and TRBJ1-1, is DAGVTQSPTHLIKTRGQQVTLRCSPISGHKSVSWYQQVLGQGPQFIFQYYEKEERGRGNFPDRFSARQFPNYSSELNVNALLLGDSALYLCASSPMGGSEAFFGQGTRLTVV.

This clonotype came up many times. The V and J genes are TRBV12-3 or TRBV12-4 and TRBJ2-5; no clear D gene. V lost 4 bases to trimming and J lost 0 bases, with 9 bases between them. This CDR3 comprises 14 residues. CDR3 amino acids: CASSSTAYQETQYF. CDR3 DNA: TGTGCCAGCAGTTCAACCGCGTACCAAGAGACCCAGTACTTC.

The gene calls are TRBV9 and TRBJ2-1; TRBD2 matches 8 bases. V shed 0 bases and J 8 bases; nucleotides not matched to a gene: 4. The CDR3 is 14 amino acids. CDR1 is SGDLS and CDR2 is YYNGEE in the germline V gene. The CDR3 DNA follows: TGTGCCAGCAGCGTAGACGGGAGGGTGGATGAGCAGTTCTTC. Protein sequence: CASSVDGRVDEQFF.

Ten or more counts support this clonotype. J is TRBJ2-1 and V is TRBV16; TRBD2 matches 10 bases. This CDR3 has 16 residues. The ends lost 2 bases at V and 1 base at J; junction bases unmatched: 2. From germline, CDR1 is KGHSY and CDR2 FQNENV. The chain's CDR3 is CASSQLSGGSYNEQFF. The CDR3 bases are TGTGCCAGCAGCCAACTTAGCGGGGGGTCCTACAATGAGCAGTTCTTC.

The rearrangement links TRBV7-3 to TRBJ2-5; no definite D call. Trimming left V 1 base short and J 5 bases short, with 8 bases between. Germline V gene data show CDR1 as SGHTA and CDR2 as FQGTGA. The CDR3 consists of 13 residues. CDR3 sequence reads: CASSLNPSETQYF. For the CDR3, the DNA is TGTGCCAGCAGCTTAAATCCCTCCGAGACCCAGTACTTC.

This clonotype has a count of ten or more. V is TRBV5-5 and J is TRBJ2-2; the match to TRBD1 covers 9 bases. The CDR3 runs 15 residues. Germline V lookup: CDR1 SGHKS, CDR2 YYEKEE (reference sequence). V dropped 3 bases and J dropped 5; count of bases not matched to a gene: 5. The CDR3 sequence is CASSWGQGQTGELFF. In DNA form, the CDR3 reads TGTGCCAGCAGCTGGGGACAGGGACAAACCGGGGAGCTGTTTTTT.

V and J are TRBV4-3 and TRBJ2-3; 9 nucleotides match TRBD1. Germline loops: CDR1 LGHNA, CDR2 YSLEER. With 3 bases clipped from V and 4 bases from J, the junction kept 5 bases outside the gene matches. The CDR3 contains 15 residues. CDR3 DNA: TGCGCCAGCAGCCACCAGGACAGGGGCGCAGATACGCAGTATTTT. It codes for CASSHQDRGADTQYF.

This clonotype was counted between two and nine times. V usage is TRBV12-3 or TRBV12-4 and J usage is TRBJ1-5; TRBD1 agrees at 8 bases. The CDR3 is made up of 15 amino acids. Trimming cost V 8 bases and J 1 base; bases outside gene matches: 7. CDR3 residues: CASSWAGGSNQPQHF. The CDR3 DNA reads TGTGCCAGCTCATGGGCAGGGGGCAGCAATCAGCCCCAGCATTTT.

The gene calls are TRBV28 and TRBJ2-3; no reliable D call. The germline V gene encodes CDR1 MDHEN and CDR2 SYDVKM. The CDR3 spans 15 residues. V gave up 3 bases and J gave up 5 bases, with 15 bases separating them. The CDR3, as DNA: TGTGCCAGCAGTTTTAATCGTGGGCGCGAAGATACGCAGTATTTT. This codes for CASSFNRGREDTQYF.

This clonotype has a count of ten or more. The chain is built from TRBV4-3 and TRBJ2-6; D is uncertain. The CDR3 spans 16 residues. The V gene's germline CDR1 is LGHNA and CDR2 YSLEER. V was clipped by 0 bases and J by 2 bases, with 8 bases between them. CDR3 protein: CASSQDSQAGANVLTF. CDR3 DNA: TGCGCCAGCAGCCAAGATAGCCAAGCTGGGGCCAACGTCCTGACTTTC.